The 9 T cell receptor beta chains in this list originate from one sample, sequenced in a study of technical replicates of blood from several donors. Assay used: immunoSEQ multiplex PCR; TCRdb lists only in-frame clones, some missing. Among 95,000 to 100,000 clones listed, over 90% were seen once. The material sequenced was T cells isolated from PBMCs. The receptors here all came from a human donor in good health.

The count of this clone is one. The genes are TRBV2 and TRBJ2-7; possible D gene TRBD1, 6 bases. This CDR3 has 14 residues. V lost 6 bases and J 0 bases, leaving 12 bases between the germline ends. In germline, CDR1 is SNHLY, CDR2 FYNNEI. Here the CDR3 reads CASSLQGNSYEQYF. DNA of the CDR3: TGTGCCAGCAGCCTACAGGGAAACTCCTACGAGCAGTACTTC.

The rearrangement links TRBV6-4 to TRBJ2-3; D is unresolved. The CDR3 length is 14 residues. V lost 5 bases to trimming and J lost 0 bases, with 9 bases between them. CDR1 is MRHNA, CDR2 SNTAGT, per germline. The CDR3 sequence is CASSPGLSTDTQYF. The CDR3 nucleotides read TGTGCCAGCAGTCCCGGTCTTAGCACAGATACGCAGTATTTT.

This clone was seen only a few times. V gene TRBV27 combines with J gene TRBJ2-7; 8 nucleotides match TRBD1. V shed 6 bases, J shed 4 bases, and the junction held 8 bases outside the gene matches. Germline V lookup: CDR1 MNHEY, CDR2 SMNVEV (reference sequence). CDR3 size: 14 residues. The chain's CDR3 is CASSPRTGLYEQYF. The CDR3 nucleotides read TGTGCCAGCAGCCCTAGGACAGGGTTGTACGAGCAGTACTTC.

The chain has TRBV7-8 and TRBJ1-1, with D possibly being TRBD1 (5 bases). This CDR3 is 14 amino acids long. V lost 7 bases, J lost 7 bases, and 19 bases lay in between. Germline CDR1 SGHVS, CDR2 FQNEAQ. Written as DNA, the CDR3 is TGTGCCAGCACCCTAAGACGGGGGAGAGGTGAAGCTTTCTTT. Translated: CASTLRRGRGEAFF.

CDR3 residues: CASSLVSGSSYNEQFF. Written as DNA, the CDR3 is TGTGCCAGCAGCTTGGTTAGCGGGAGCTCCTACAATGAGCAGTTCTTC. The chain employs TRBV5-4 and TRBJ2-1; TRBD2 matches 9 bases. The V segment lost 0 bases and the J segment 0 bases; nucleotides outside the gene matches: 1. This CDR3 spans 16 amino acids. Looked up from germline, CDR1 is SGHNT and CDR2 is YYREEE (reference sequence).

The chain has TRBV7-9 and TRBJ2-7, with TRBD2 identical over 8 bases. V shed 4 bases and J 5 bases; nucleotides not matched to a gene: 16. Germline V CDR1 and CDR2: SEHNR, FQNEAQ (reference sequence). The CDR3 is 17 residues long. For the CDR3, the DNA is TGTGCCAGCAGCTCCCGGGAGCAGGGCGGGAGGTGGGACGAGCAGTACTTC. Translation: CASSSREQGGRWDEQYF.

The chain is built from TRBV2 and TRBJ2-1; the D is unclear. The germline V gene has CDR1 SNHLY and CDR2 FYNNEI. There are 11 residues in the CDR3. V was pared by 3 bases and J by 7 bases, with 4 bases between. CDR3 sequence (DNA): TGTGCCAGCAGTGACTCGAATGAGCAGTTCTTC. Residues: CASSDSNEQFF. The complete variable domain, with remaining parts taken from reference TRBV2 and TRBJ2-1, reads EPEVTQTPSHQVTQMGQEVILRCVPISNHLYFYWYRQILGQKVEFLVSFYNNEISEKSEIFDDQFSVERPDGSNFTLKIRSTKLEDSAMYFCASSDSNEQFFGPGTRLTVL.

In this sample, this clone turned up a few times. This chain joins TRBV29-1 and TRBJ1-1; no firm D call. The V gene lost 3 bases and the J gene lost 1 base, with 15 bases spanning the gap. CDR3 length equals 15 residues. The germline V gene has CDR1 SQVTM and CDR2 ANQGSEA. The CDR3 here is CSVERPAAWNTEAFF. DNA for the CDR3: TGCAGCGTTGAGCGACCTGCGGCGTGGAACACTGAAGCTTTCTTT. The variable domain in full, with the rest retrieved from reference TRBV29-1 and TRBJ1-1, is SAVISQKPSRDICQRGTSLTIQCQVDSQVTMMFWYRQQPGQSLTLIATANQGSEATYESGFVIDKFPISRPNLTFSTLTVSNMSPEDSSIYLCSVERPAAWNTEAFFGQGTRLTVV.

The chain carries TRBV5-8 and TRBJ1-2; possible D gene TRBD1, 5 bases. Germline V gene sequence: CDR1 SGHTS, CDR2 YDEGEE. The ends were cut back, 0 bases at V and 6 bases at J, with 12 bases in the middle. The CDR3 is 14 amino acids. DNA for the CDR3: TGTGCCAGCAGCTTGGCTGGGGCGGCGAATGGCTACACCTTC. Translated: CASSLAGAANGYTF.